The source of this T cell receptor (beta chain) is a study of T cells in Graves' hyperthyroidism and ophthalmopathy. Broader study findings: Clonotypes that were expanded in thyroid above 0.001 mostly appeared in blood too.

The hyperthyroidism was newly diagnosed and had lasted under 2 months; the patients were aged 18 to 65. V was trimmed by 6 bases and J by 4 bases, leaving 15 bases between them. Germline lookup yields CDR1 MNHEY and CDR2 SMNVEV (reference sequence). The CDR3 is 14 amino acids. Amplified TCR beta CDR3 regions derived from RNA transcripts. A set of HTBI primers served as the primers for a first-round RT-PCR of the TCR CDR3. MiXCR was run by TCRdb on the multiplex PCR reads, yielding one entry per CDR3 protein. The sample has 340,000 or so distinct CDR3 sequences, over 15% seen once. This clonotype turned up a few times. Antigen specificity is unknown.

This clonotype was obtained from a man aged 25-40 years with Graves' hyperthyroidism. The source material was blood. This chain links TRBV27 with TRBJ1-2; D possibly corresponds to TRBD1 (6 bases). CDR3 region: CASSPRGIFYGYTF. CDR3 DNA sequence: TGTGCCAGCAGCCCTAGGGGGATTTTCTATGGCTACACCTTC.